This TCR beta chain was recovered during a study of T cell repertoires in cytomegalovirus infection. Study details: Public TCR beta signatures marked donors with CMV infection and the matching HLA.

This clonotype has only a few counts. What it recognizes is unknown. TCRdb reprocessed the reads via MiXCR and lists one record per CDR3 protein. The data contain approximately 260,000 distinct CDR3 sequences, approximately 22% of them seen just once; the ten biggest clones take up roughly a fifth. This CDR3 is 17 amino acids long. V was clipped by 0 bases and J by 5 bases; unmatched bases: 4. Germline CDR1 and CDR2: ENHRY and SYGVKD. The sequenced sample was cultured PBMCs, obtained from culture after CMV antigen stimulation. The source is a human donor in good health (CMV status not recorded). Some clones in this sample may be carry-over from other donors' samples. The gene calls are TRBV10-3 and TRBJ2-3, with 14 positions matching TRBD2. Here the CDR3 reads CAISESEGLAGGDTQYF. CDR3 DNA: TGTGCCATCAGTGAGTCGGAAGGACTAGCGGGAGGAGATACGCAGTATTTT.